This entry is about one TCR beta chain. No antigen is known for it. These data belong to a study of post-analysis software for immune sequencing data. Study-wide points: Roughly five TRBV segments occurring more often in patients than controls included TRBV5-6, TRBV5-1 and TRBV20-1. With F measure, samples from one preparation batch clustered together strongly. Patients with multiple sclerosis recorded significantly lower normalized Chao1 diversity than controls, the study found.

The germline CDR1 and CDR2 sequences are PRHDT and FYEKMQ (reference sequence). The ends lost 4 bases at V and 0 bases at J; junction bases unmatched: 12. This CDR3 has 17 amino acids. Unique molecular identifiers were carried by the TCR beta cDNA libraries. There were roughly 1 to 11 million T cells, and about 540,000 cDNA molecules came from them. TCRdb called the PCR reads again in MiXCR, with one record for every CDR3 protein. The table shows just over 250,000 distinct CDR3 sequences, with 30% to 45% occurring only once. This clonotype originated in a girl aged 10 to 17 with multiple sclerosis. This chain links TRBV13 with TRBJ2-7, with 7 bases aligning to TRBD2. Sequencing used blood. The CDR3 DNA sequence: TGTGCCAGCAGCTGGGGTACTAGCGCGAACAGCTCCTACGAGCAGTACTTC. Residues: CASSWGTSANSSYEQYF.